These T cell receptor beta chains were read from a single sample in a study of human T cells and chemical hapten exposure. One entry per CDR3 protein results from TCRdb running MiXCR on the RACE reads. The sample has about 120,000 distinct CDR3 sequences; roughly an eighth are singletons. The material sequenced was whole blood, taken in connection with sensitization to the hapten diphenylcyclopropenone (DPC). Receptors originate from a man aged 18-30 years with alopecia areata. Some clones in this sample may be carry-over from other donors' samples. Each CDR3 is given with its conserved first and last residue. D genes are given only for firm matches. Only some rows state a clone size, as once, few, many or a class for expanded clones.

>many|TRBJ1-1|TRBV29-1|.
TGCAGCGTTGAAGATGGATCTGGGGCTTTCTTT
CSVEDGSGAFF
>few|TRBJ1-1|TRBV10-1|.
TGCGCCAGCGGGTGGATGGCCCGGCCCCCATTGTACGCTTTCTTT
CASGWMARPPLYAFF
>.|TRBJ2-3|TRBV11-1|.
TGTGCCAGCGGAGATCCGGCCGCAGATACGCAGTATTTT
CASGDPAADTQYF
>few|TRBJ1-1|TRBV9|.
TGTGCCAGCAGCGTAGGAGGGGTCGGTGGCACTGAAGCTTTCTTT
CASSVGGVGGTEAFF
>.|TRBJ1-5|TRBV5-1|.
TGCGCCAGCAGCTTTGACGGGTCGGGCAATCAGCCCCAGCATTTT
CASSFDGSGNQPQHF
>few|TRBJ2-5|TRBV7-3|TRBD2
TGTGCCAGCAGCTTAGGGAGGGGAGTGCGAGAGACCCAGTACTTC
CASSLGRGVRETQYF
>.|TRBJ2-7|TRBV4-1|.
TGCGCCAGCAGCCCAAGAAGGACCGATAGAGGCTACGAGCAGTACTTC
CASSPRRTDRGYEQYF
>.|TRBJ1-1|TRBV18|.
TGTGCCAGCTTCACCAGTTTAGGTCGGACTGAAGCTTTCTTT
CASFTSLGRTEAFF
>.|TRBJ2-7|TRBV12-3/TRBV12-4|TRBD1
TGTGCCAGCAGGAAGACAGGGGCCAACCCCTACGAGCAGTACTTC
CASRKTGANPYEQYF
>many|TRBJ2-7|TRBV29-1|.
TGCAGCGTGCGCCGGGACCGAGCCTACGAGCAGTACTTC
CSVRRDRAYEQYF
>.|TRBJ1-5|TRBV10-3|TRBD1
TGTGCCACCGGACAGGGGGCAGATAGCAATCAGCCCCAGCATTTT
CATGQGADSNQPQHF
>.|TRBJ2-3|TRBV7-9|.
TGTGCCAGCAGCGTCGACCAGATAACGCAGTATTTT
CASSVDQITQYF
>.|TRBJ1-5|TRBV19|.
TGTGCCAGTACCCGCCGGGCGAGCAATCAGCCCCAGCATTTT
CASTRRASNQPQHF
>.|TRBJ2-7|TRBV5-1|.
TGCGCCAGCAGCTCTACAGGGAACGACGAGCAGTACTTC
CASSSTGNDEQYF
>few|TRBJ1-6|TRBV6-5|.
TGTGCCAGCAGTTACAGCGTATGGAATTCACCCCTCCACTTT
CASSYSVWNSPLHF
>many|TRBJ1-4|TRBV6-5|TRBD1
TGTGCCAGCAGCCTCACAGGGGCTCCTAATGAAAAACTGTTTTTT
CASSLTGAPNEKLFF
>.|TRBJ2-3|TRBV4-3|.
TGCGCCAGCAGCCAAGCTAGGTCGTGGGGAGATACGCAGTATTTT
CASSQARSWGDTQYF
>.|TRBJ1-3|TRBV6-5|.
TGTGCCAGCAGTTACTCGGCGGCTGGAAACACCATATATTTT
CASSYSAAGNTIYF
>.|TRBJ2-4|TRBV12-3/TRBV12-4|.
TGTGCCAGCAGTTTTGGGCAGATCCTAGCCAAAAACATTCAGTACTTC
CASSFGQILAKNIQYF
>few|TRBJ1-1|TRBV12-3/TRBV12-4|.
TGTGCCAGCAGCCGTACCAGAGACACTGAAGCTTTCTTT
CASSRTRDTEAFF
>few|TRBJ2-4|TRBV7-2|TRBD2
TGTGCCAGCAGCTCTGGGGGAGGGGACATTCAGTACTTC
CASSSGGGDIQYF
>.|TRBJ2-3|TRBV7-9|.
TGTGCCAGCAGCTTGGAGGCTGAAGATACGCAGTATTTT
CASSLEAEDTQYF
>many|TRBJ1-5|TRBV12-3/TRBV12-4|.
TGTGCCAGCAGTTTAGGCGGGGTCAGCAATCAGCCCCAGCATTTT
CASSLGGVSNQPQHF
>many|TRBJ1-5|TRBV11-2|.
TGTGCCAGCAGCCCTGGGGGGCAGCCCCAGCATTTT
CASSPGGQPQHF
>.|TRBJ2-3|TRBV19|TRBD1
TGTGCCAGTAGTGGCCGGGACAGGGGCACAGATACGCAGTATTTT
CASSGRDRGTDTQYF
>.|TRBJ1-1|TRBV7-9|.
TGTACCAGCAGAAGTCTACCTGAAGCTTTCTTT
CTSRSLPEAFF
>few|TRBJ2-1|TRBV9|TRBD1
TGTGCCAGCAGCTCCCTCAGGGGGCGCTGGAATGAGCAGTTCTTC
CASSSLRGRWNEQFF